Listed below are T cell receptor beta chains from one sample, sequenced in a study of shared clonotypes between healthy human individuals. The protocol was immunoSEQ multiplex PCR, while the TCRdb copy is restricted to in-frame clones and leaves out a portion. The sample includes roughly 2,500,000 clones, more than 85% of them seen just once. The sample was naive CD4+ T cells from PBMCs. The receptor source for this set is a man younger than 35 in good health. Some clones in this sample may be carry-over from other donors' samples. Both conserved end residues are part of each CDR3. The order of the fields is V gene, CDR3 protein.

V: TRBV5-1
CDR3: CASSLDRVGTEAFF

V: TRBV5-1
CDR3: CASSPGGGSAETQYF

V: TRBV18
CDR3: CASSPGSQGLAFF

V: TRBV5-1
CDR3: CASSARRVGNKDYGYTF

V: TRBV2
CDR3: CASSDRSRGNTIYF

V: TRBV10-3
CDR3: CAISGQGADTQYF

V: TRBV18
CDR3: CASSHGRGQGASGANVLTF

V: TRBV30
CDR3: CAHGLAGVPDTQYF

V: TRBV7-6
CDR3: CASSELYRVLSYGYTF

V: TRBV6-5
CDR3: CASSFSGASTDTQYF

V: TRBV2
CDR3: CASRLGASGLRVNEQFF

V: TRBV4-2
CDR3: CASSQVLMNTEAFF